This paragraph covers one T cell receptor beta chain sequence. The antigen remains undetermined. Between the trimmed V and J ends, which lost 3 bases and 6 bases, there was a span of 12 bases. This CDR3 region has 13 residues. The data were taken from a study of T cells in narcolepsy. Study in general: Donors had narcolepsy type 1 or type 2, or were healthy controls. Study-wide points: Autoreactive clonotypes reportedly recurred in blood of same and different patients, not controls. In some patient and control memory CD4+ samples, autoreactive clones were absent. Autoreactive HCRT-specific and TRIB2-specific clonotypes were marked in same-patient CSF-versus-blood CD4+ comparisons.

Sequencing was performed with immunoSEQ multiplex PCR; in TCRdb, only in-frame clones are kept and a portion is missing. Among over 40,000 clones, approximately 88% were seen once, and the ten largest hold approximately 1.2%. Sequenced: CD45RA- memory CD4+ T cells from PBMCs. This rearrangement joins TRBV23-1 to TRBJ2-7, with a weak D call TRBD1 (6 bases). TRBV23-1 has ORF status, its function being uncertain. The source is a human donor with narcolepsy. Here the CDR3 reads CASSHGGRSEQYF. DNA for the CDR3: TGCGCCAGCAGTCATGGGGGCAGATCCGAGCAGTACTTC.